Presented here are 2 T cell receptor beta chains from one specimen sequenced in a study of blood T cell repertoires in COVID-19. Using immunoSEQ multiplex PCR, the repertoire was profiled, and TCRdb retains in-frame clones only, with some absent. Among some 38,000 clones listed, approximately 90% were seen once. Sequencing used peripheral blood. These receptors all come from a woman aged 30 to 39 in a cohort sampled during active COVID-19.

This rearrangement joins TRBV27 to TRBJ2-5, with 7 positions matching TRBD2. Germline CDR1 and CDR2: MNHEY and SMNVEV (reference sequence). The CDR3 spans 15 residues. The V gene end was trimmed by 3 bases and the J gene end by 2 bases; junction bases not matched to a gene: 6. The CDR3 sequence is CASSFGGSPQETQYF. In nucleotides, the CDR3 is TGTGCCAGCAGTTTCGGCGGGAGCCCTCAAGAGACCCAGTACTTC.

A single count supports this clone. The rearrangement links TRBV14 to TRBJ1-3; the match to TRBD1 covers 9 bases. CDR1 and CDR2 from the germline V gene are SGHDN and FVKESK. The CDR3 contains 17 residues. V lost 8 bases, J lost 2 bases, and 13 bases stayed unmatched. The CDR3 DNA is TGTGCCAGCGCCGGGACAGGGAATCTTTGGGCTGGAAACACCATATATTTT. Amino acids: CASAGTGNLWAGNTIYF.